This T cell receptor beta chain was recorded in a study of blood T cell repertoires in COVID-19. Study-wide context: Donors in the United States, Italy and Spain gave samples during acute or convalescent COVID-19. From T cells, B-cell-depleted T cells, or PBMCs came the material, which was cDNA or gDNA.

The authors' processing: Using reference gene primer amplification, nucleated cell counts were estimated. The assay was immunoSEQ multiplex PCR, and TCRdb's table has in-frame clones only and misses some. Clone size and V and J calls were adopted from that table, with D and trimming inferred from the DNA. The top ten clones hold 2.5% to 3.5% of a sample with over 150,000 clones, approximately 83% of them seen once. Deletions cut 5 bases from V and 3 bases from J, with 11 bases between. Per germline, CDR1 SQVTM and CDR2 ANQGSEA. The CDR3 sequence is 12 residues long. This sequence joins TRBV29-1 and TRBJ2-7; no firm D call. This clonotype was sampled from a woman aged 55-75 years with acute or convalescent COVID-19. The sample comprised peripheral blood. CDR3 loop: CSVTQAHYEQYF. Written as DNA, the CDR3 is TGCAGCGTTACGCAGGCGCACTACGAGCAGTACTTC.